A selection of T cell receptor beta chains follows, all from one sample in a study of blood T cell repertoires in COVID-19. Using immunoSEQ multiplex PCR, the repertoire was profiled, and TCRdb retains in-frame clones only, with some absent. This sample carries over 35,000 clones, just over 85% of them seen once, and the ten largest clones take 8.4%. The sample comprised peripheral blood. These receptors all stem from a man in his 60s with active COVID-19. Both conserved end residues are part of each CDR3. Each record gives: J gene, clone size, D gene, V gene, CDR3 protein, CDR3 DNA. The D gene is left open where the match is weak. Not every row has a clone size; where given, it reads once, few, many or a size class.

>TRBJ1-6|-|-|TRBV6-5
CASTPGVAWVSSLHF
TGTGCCAGCACCCCAGGGGTAGCTTGGGTCTCGTCCCTCCACTTT
>TRBJ2-5|once|-|TRBV6-5
CASSYSGGRETQYF
TGTGCCAGCAGTTATAGTGGGGGGAGAGAGACCCAGTACTTC
>TRBJ2-7|few|TRBD1|TRBV4-1
CASSLFGTGSYEQYF
TGCGCCAGCAGCCTCTTCGGGACAGGCTCCTACGAGCAGTACTTC
>TRBJ1-4|-|-|TRBV18
CASSPGREEKLFF
TGTGCCAGCTCACCGGGGAGAGAGGAAAAACTGTTTTTT
>TRBJ2-1|-|TRBD2|TRBV4-2
CASSQDERTSYYNEQFF
TGTGCCAGCAGCCAAGATGAGAGGACTAGCTATTACAATGAGCAGTTCTTC
>TRBJ2-3|-|TRBD2|TRBV11-2
CASSADGRATDTQYF
TGTGCCAGCAGCGCCGACGGGAGGGCCACAGATACGCAGTATTTT
>TRBJ1-6|-|-|TRBV21-1
CASNSAEDREDNSPLHF
TGTGCCAGCAACTCAGCCGAGGACAGGGAGGATAATTCACCCCTCCACTTT
>TRBJ1-1|-|-|TRBV10-3
CASRIRNTEAFF
TGTGCAAGTCGAATTAGGAACACTGAAGCTTTCTTT
>TRBJ2-1|-|-|TRBV2
CASSPGLAYNEQFF
TGTGCCAGCAGTCCAGGGTTAGCTTACAATGAGCAGTTCTTC
>TRBJ2-7|few|-|TRBV27
CASSYGVEYEQYF
TGTGCCAGCAGTTACGGTGTCGAGTACGAGCAGTACTTC
>TRBJ2-1|-|-|TRBV3-1/TRBV3-2
CASSGGREGGEQFF
TGTGCCAGCAGCGGGGGGAGGGAGGGGGGGGAGCAGTTCTTC
>TRBJ1-1|-|-|TRBV5-1
CASRTVLNTEAFF
TGCGCCAGCAGGACAGTTTTGAACACTGAAGCTTTCTTT
>TRBJ2-5|-|TRBD1|TRBV23-1
CASSQPGQGSETQYF
TGCGCCAGCAGTCAACCTGGACAGGGCTCCGAGACCCAGTACTTC
>TRBJ1-1|-|TRBD1|TRBV29-1
CSVQDGTANTEAFF
TGCAGCGTCCAAGATGGGACAGCGAACACTGAAGCTTTCTTT
>TRBJ2-1|-|TRBD2|TRBV24-1
CATSDLGLAGRSYNEQFF
TGTGCCACCAGTGATTTGGGTTTAGCGGGACGCTCCTACAATGAGCAGTTCTTC
>TRBJ2-3|-|-|TRBV7-8
CASSVRDSFTDTQYF
TGTGCCAGCAGCGTCCGGGACTCTTTCACAGATACGCAGTATTTT
>TRBJ2-5|-|TRBD2|TRBV19
CASSGEGSETQYF
TGTGCCAGTAGCGGGGAGGGGTCAGAGACCCAGTACTTC
>TRBJ2-1|-|TRBD1|TRBV4-3
CASSQALFKQGDEQFF
TGCGCCAGCAGCCAAGCCCTTTTCAAACAGGGGGACGAGCAGTTCTTC
>TRBJ2-1|-|-|TRBV6-1
CASSESSAGLYNEQFF
TGTGCCAGCAGTGAGTCTTCGGCGGGACTCTACAATGAGCAGTTCTTC
>TRBJ2-5|-|-|TRBV5-1
CASSLQERGTQYF
TGCGCCAGCAGCTTGCAGGAAAGGGGGACCCAGTACTTC
>TRBJ2-3|-|TRBD2|TRBV5-1
CASSSGTSGSRDTQYF
TGCGCCAGCAGCTCCGGGACTAGCGGGAGTCGAGATACGCAGTATTTT
>TRBJ2-7|-|TRBD1|TRBV5-5
CASSLAGTGEWAGAYEQYF
TGTGCCAGCAGCCTTGCGGGGACAGGGGAATGGGCAGGGGCCTACGAGCAGTACTTC
>TRBJ2-6|-|TRBD2|TRBV6-1
CASSDVTSGSSWANVLTF
TGTGCCAGCAGTGATGTGACTAGCGGGAGCTCCTGGGCCAACGTCCTGACTTTC
>TRBJ2-3|-|-|TRBV24-1
CATSDARTLNTQYF
TGTGCCACCAGTGACGCGAGAACTTTGAATACGCAGTATTTT
>TRBJ2-5|-|TRBD1|TRBV25-1
CASSAGQGAHPETQYF
TGTGCCAGCAGTGCTGGACAGGGGGCCCATCCAGAGACCCAGTACTTC
>TRBJ2-1|-|TRBD2|TRBV19
CASTNRDYFYNEQFF
TGTGCCAGTACTAACCGGGACTATTTCTACAATGAGCAGTTCTTC
>TRBJ1-6|few|-|TRBV7-9
CASSLKGRGNSPLHF
TGTGCCAGCAGCTTAAAGGGAAGGGGGAATTCACCCCTCCACTTT
>TRBJ2-7|-|-|TRBV7-2
CASSLELRGGEQYF
TGTGCCAGCAGCTTAGAACTGCGGGGTGGCGAGCAGTACTTC
>TRBJ2-5|-|-|TRBV2
CASSRHALRQETQYF
TGTGCCAGCAGTCGACACGCCCTGCGACAAGAGACCCAGTACTTC
>TRBJ1-2|medium-sized|TRBD1|TRBV4-1
CASSQDAGTGIGYTF
TGCGCCAGCAGCCAAGATGCCGGGACAGGGATTGGCTACACCTTC
>TRBJ2-1|-|TRBD2|TRBV5-1
CASSPTSGSGFYNEQFF
TGCGCCAGCAGCCCAACTAGCGGGAGTGGGTTTTACAATGAGCAGTTCTTC
>TRBJ2-5|-|TRBD2|TRBV6-1
CASSEWTSVQETQYF
TGTGCCAGCAGTGAATGGACTAGCGTCCAAGAGACCCAGTACTTC
>TRBJ2-1|-|-|TRBV6-2/TRBV6-3
CASSYVGAGEQFF
TGTGCCAGCAGTTACGTGGGGGCCGGTGAGCAGTTCTTC
>TRBJ1-2|-|TRBD1|TRBV10-3
CAISDEGQGTGGYTF
TGTGCCATCAGTGATGAGGGACAGGGTACAGGAGGCTACACCTTC
>TRBJ2-3|-|-|TRBV14
CASSLQGTDTQYF
TGTGCCAGCAGCCTTCAGGGTACGGATACGCAGTATTTT
>TRBJ2-1|few|TRBD2|TRBV4-1
CASSRAGTSGIYNEQFF
TGCGCCAGCAGCCGAGCCGGGACTAGCGGAATATACAATGAGCAGTTCTTC
>TRBJ1-1|few|-|TRBV25-1
CASREYTEAFF
TGTGCCAGCAGGGAGTACACTGAAGCTTTCTTT
>TRBJ2-5|-|-|TRBV3-1/TRBV3-2
CASSQDPGPRETQYF
TGTGCCAGCAGCCAAGATCCAGGTCCCAGGGAGACCCAGTACTTC
>TRBJ1-3|-|-|TRBV28
CASSLDLTASSGNTIYF
TGTGCCAGCAGTTTAGATCTGACAGCGAGCTCTGGAAACACCATATATTTT
>TRBJ1-1|few|-|TRBV3-1/TRBV3-2
CASRPTAQANTEAFF
TGTGCCAGCAGACCGACTGCACAGGCGAACACTGAAGCTTTCTTT